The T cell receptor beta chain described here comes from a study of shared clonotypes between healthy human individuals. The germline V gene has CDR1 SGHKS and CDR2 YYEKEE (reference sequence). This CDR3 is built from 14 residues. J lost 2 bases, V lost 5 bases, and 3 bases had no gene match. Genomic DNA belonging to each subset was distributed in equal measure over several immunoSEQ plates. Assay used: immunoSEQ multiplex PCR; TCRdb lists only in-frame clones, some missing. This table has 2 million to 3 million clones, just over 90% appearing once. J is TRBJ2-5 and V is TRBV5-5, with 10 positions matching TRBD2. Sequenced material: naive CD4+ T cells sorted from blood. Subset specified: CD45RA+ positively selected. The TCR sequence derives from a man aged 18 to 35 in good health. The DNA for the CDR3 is TGTGCCAGCAGACGGACTAGCGGTCAAGAGACCCAGTACTTC. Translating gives CASRRTSGQETQYF.